This TCR beta chain stems from a study of siplizumab effects on memory and regulatory T cells. General study findings and limits: Memory cells that were CD4+ and unstimulated gave rise to alloreactive sequences, which siplizumab significantly reduced. Whether the proliferating Tregs (from siplizumab cultures) were suppressive was not confirmed. Naive T cells seemed more diverse than memory cells; they also seemed major alloresponse contributors. It was not possible to assign a naive or memory phenotype to roughly 80-95% of proliferating CD4+ or CD8+ clones.

Per the germline V gene, CDR1 is GTSNPN and CDR2 is SVGIG (reference sequence). The CDR3 sequence is 12 residues long. V was pared by 3 bases and J by 2 bases, with 8 bases between. Libraries were prepared by immunoSEQ multiplex PCR; TCRdb keeps only in-frame clonotypes and omits some of them. The sample shows 99,000 or so clones, 93% of them seen only once. As regards this clone: The antigen remains unidentified.

The chain employs TRBV30 and TRBJ2-7; no definite D call. Sequenced material: CD4+ T cells sorted from blood. The origin of this receptor is a human donor in good health. The CDR3 reads CAWRSQAYEQYF. DNA for the CDR3: TGTGCCTGGAGAAGCCAGGCCTACGAGCAGTACTTC.